This T cell receptor (beta chain) was recovered during a study of control samples from healthy donors and cancer patients. Assay: immunoSEQ multiplex PCR; the TCRdb copy retains only in-frame clones and omits some. The sample consists of 100,000 to 150,000 clones, under 90% of them appearing once. V lost 5 bases and J lost 4; bases outside the gene matches: 7. The germline V gene has CDR1 SGHTA and CDR2 FQGNSA. The CDR3 spans 14 residues. The sequence was obtained from a man aged 45-60 years with head and neck cancer. Sequences were obtained from PBMCs. V and J are TRBV7-2 and TRBJ1-1, with 7 positions matching TRBD1. The CDR3 DNA reads TGTGCCAGCAGCCACCCGGAGGGGGCCACTGAAGCTTTCTTT. Protein sequence: CASSHPEGATEAFF.